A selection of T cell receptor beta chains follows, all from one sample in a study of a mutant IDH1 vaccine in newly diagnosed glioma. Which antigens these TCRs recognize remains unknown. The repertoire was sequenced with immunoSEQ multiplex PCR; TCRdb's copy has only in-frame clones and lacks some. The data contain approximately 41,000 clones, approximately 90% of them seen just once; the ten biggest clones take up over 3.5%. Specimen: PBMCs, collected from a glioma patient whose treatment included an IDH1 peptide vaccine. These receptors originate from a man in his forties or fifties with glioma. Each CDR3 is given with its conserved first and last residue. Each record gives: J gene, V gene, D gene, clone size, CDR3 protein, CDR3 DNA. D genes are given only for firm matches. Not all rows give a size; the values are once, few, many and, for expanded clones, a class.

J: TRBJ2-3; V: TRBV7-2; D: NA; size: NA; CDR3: CASSAPGPTQYF; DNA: TGTGCCAGCAGCGCACCGGGACCTACGCAGTATTTT
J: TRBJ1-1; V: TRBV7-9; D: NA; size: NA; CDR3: CASSSPGPEAFF; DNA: TGTGCCAGCAGCTCCCCGGGGCCTGAAGCTTTCTTT
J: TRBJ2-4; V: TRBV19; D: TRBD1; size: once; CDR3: CASSMGQGGNIQYF; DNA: TGTGCCAGTAGTATGGGACAGGGAGGAAACATTCAGTACTTC
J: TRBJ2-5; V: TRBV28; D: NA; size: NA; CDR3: CASSLNRETQYF; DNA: TGTGCCAGCAGTTTGAACAGGGAGACCCAGTACTTC
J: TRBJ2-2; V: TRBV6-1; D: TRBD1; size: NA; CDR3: CASQPGQPNTGELFF; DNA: TGTGCCAGCCAACCGGGACAGCCGAACACCGGGGAGCTGTTTTTT
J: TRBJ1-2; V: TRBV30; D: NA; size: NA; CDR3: CAWSLGINYGYTF; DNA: TGTGCCTGGAGTCTGGGTATAAACTATGGCTACACCTTC
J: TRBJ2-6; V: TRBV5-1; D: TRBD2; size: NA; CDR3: CASSANAGGLSGANVLTF; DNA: TGCGCCAGCAGCGCGAATGCGGGGGGGCTCTCTGGGGCCAACGTCCTGACTTTC
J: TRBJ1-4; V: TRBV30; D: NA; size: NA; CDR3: CAWSKWPAGGRVEKLFF; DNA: TGTGCCTGGAGTAAGTGGCCTGCCGGGGGGCGAGTTGAAAAACTGTTTTTT
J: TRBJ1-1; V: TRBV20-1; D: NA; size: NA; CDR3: CSASRNTEAFF; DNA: TGCAGTGCTAGCAGGAACACTGAAGCTTTCTTT
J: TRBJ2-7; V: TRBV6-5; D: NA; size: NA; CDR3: CASSSQLLEQYF; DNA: TGTGCCAGCAGTTCACAGCTACTAGAGCAGTACTTC
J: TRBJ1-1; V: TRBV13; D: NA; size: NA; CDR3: CASSLTQGVLNTEAFF; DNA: TGTGCCAGCAGCTTAACACAGGGAGTATTGAACACTGAAGCTTTCTTT
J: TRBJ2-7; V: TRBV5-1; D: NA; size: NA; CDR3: CASSALGISKEGGNLHEQYF; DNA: TGCGCCAGCAGCGCTTTAGGCATCTCCAAAGAGGGGGGTAATCTTCACGAGCAGTACTTC
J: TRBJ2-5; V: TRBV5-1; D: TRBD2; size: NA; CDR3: CASRAEAGVVETQYF; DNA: TGCGCCAGCAGGGCCGAAGCGGGAGTGGTCGAGACCCAGTACTTC
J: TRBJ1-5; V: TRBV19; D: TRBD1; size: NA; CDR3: CASSIRDRGQPQHF; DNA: TGTGCCAGTAGTATTCGGGACAGGGGACAGCCCCAGCATTTT